The sequence of this T cell receptor (beta chain) was determined in a study of blood T cell repertoires in COVID-19. The CDR3 length is 15 residues. From germline, CDR1 is LGHDT and CDR2 YNNKEL (reference sequence). V gave up 1 base and J gave up 13 bases, with 17 bases separating them. Seattle-derived patients entered the study during active infection and were followed longitudinally. TCRdb's table, derived via immunoSEQ multiplex PCR, lists solely in-frame clones and lacks some. The sample has 200,000 to 300,000 clones; more than 75% are singletons. The specimen sequenced was peripheral blood. This receptor was identified in a woman aged 80 or over with COVID-19, enrolled during active disease. V usage is TRBV3-1 (or the pseudogene TRBV3-2) and J usage is TRBJ1-6, with D tentatively TRBD1 (5 bases). CDR3 nucleotides: TGTGCCAGCAGCCAAGGGGGCACGGACGTGTGGCCCCTCCACTTT. Translating it yields CASSQGGTDVWPLHF.